This is a list of T cell receptor beta chains from one sample in a study of T cells in Graves' hyperthyroidism and ophthalmopathy. One entry per CDR3 protein results from TCRdb running MiXCR on the multiplex PCR reads. The table records fewer than 850,000 distinct CDR3 sequences, 17% of them present only once. Material for sequencing was blood. The source is a man aged 50-59 years with Graves' hyperthyroidism. CDR3s include the opening cysteine and the closing phenylalanine or tryptophan. Fields, in order: D gene, J gene, clone size, V gene, CDR3 length, CDR3 protein, CDR3 DNA. The D gene is left open where the match is weak. A clone size is listed for some rows: how often the clone was seen (once, few, many), or a class if it is expanded.

>.|TRBJ2-5|few|TRBV18|14
CASSPPNRQETQYF
TGTGCCAGCTCACCACCGAACAGACAAGAGACCCAGTACTTC
>.|TRBJ2-1|many|TRBV27|12
CASTSAYNEQFF
TGTGCCAGCACTAGTGCCTACAATGAGCAGTTCTTC
>TRBD2|TRBJ2-3|many|TRBV19|15
CASSAGLASRDTQYF
TGTGCCAGTAGTGCGGGACTAGCGTCGCGCGATACGCAGTATTTT
>TRBD1|TRBJ2-7|many|TRBV2|14
CASSRGQGGYEQYF
TGTGCCAGCAGTAGGGGACAGGGAGGGTACGAGCAGTACTTC
>.|TRBJ1-1|few|TRBV3-1|14
CASSQAGRGGVAFF
TGTGCCAGCAGCCAAGCTGGGAGGGGAGGAGTAGCTTTCTTT
>.|TRBJ2-7|.|TRBV5-1|15
CASSLGSSATYEQYF
TGCGCCAGCAGCCTAGGGTCTAGCGCAACCTACGAGCAGTACTTC
>TRBD1|TRBJ1-5|.|TRBV6-1|13
CASIRTGDQPQHF
TGTGCCAGCATCCGGACAGGGGATCAGCCCCAGCATTTT
>.|TRBJ1-6|many|TRBV6-1|17
CASSYSSGHGSNSPLHF
TGTGCCAGCAGTTACTCTTCGGGACACGGTTCTAATTCACCCCTCCACTTT
>TRBD2|TRBJ2-1|few|TRBV6-1|14
CASTWLTSANEQFF
TGTGCCAGCACCTGGCTAACTAGCGCCAATGAGCAGTTCTTC
>.|TRBJ2-7|many|TRBV2|18
CASSRTPSTAAGSYEQYF
TGTGCCAGCAGTCGAACCCCCTCGACCGCGGCTGGGAGCTACGAGCAGTACTTC
>.|TRBJ1-6|many|TRBV27|15
CASSLGPAGNSPLHF
TGTGCCAGCAGTTTAGGTCCGGCAGGAAATTCACCCCTCCACTTT
>.|TRBJ1-5|.|TRBV20-1|14
CSARPTGGNQPQHF
TGCAGTGCTAGACCGACAGGTGGCAATCAGCCCCAGCATTTT
>.|TRBJ2-7|many|TRBV18|14
CASSPSDSSYEQYF
TGTGCCAGCTCACCATCCGACAGCTCCTACGAGCAGTACTTC
>.|TRBJ2-4|few|TRBV20-1|15
CSVRSAGLAKNIQYF
TGCAGTGTTCGCTCCGCAGGGCTAGCCAAAAACATTCAGTACTTC
>.|TRBJ1-6|.|TRBV19|16
CASSSGLPSYNSPLHF
TGTGCCAGTAGTAGTGGTCTGCCCTCCTATAATTCACCCCTCCACTTT
>.|TRBJ2-3|many|TRBV7-2|13
CASSLSATDTQYF
TGTGCCAGCAGCTTATCAGCGACAGATACGCAGTATTTT
>TRBD2|TRBJ2-1|many|TRBV12-3/TRBV12-4|14
CASSILAGGYEQFF
TGTGCCAGCAGTATACTAGCGGGAGGCTATGAGCAGTTCTTC
>TRBD2|TRBJ2-1|few|TRBV5-4|17
CASSYHWDSGRGAEQFF
TGTGCCAGCAGCTACCACTGGGATAGCGGGAGGGGCGCTGAGCAGTTCTTC
>.|TRBJ2-1|.|TRBV10-2|15
CASSESRGSYSEQFF
TGCGCCAGCAGTGAGTCGAGGGGCTCCTACAGTGAGCAGTTCTTC
>TRBD2|TRBJ2-7|many|TRBV3-1|15
CASSLGTSGNYEQYF
TGTGCCAGCAGCCTCGGGACTAGCGGGAACTACGAGCAGTACTTC
>.|TRBJ1-2|many|TRBV7-8|17
CASSLPPWASTDYGYTF
TGTGCCAGCAGCCTCCCCCCTTGGGCAAGTACGGACTATGGCTACACCTTC
>.|TRBJ1-1|many|TRBV28|13
CASSFPWRTEAFF
TGTGCCAGCAGTTTTCCTTGGAGGACTGAAGCTTTCTTT
>.|TRBJ2-1|.|TRBV7-9|17
CASSPGRDSAKNNEQFF
TGTGCCAGCAGCCCAGGCCGGGACTCAGCGAAGAACAATGAGCAGTTCTTC
>.|TRBJ2-1|many|TRBV2|13
CASRVGTFNEQFF
TGTGCCAGCAGAGTCGGGACTTTCAACGAGCAGTTCTTC
>TRBD1|TRBJ1-6|many|TRBV5-1|18
CASSLEAFRDRGHSPLHF
TGCGCCAGCAGCTTGGAGGCGTTCCGGGACAGGGGTCATTCACCCCTCCACTTT
>TRBD2|TRBJ2-3|few|TRBV28|15
CASSISSGRGDTQYF
TGTGCCAGCAGTATCTCTAGCGGGAGAGGAGATACGCAGTATTTT
>.|TRBJ1-5|many|TRBV27|17
CASSFSGGATQSWPQHF
TGTGCCAGCAGTTTTTCCGGGGGGGCGACCCAAAGTTGGCCCCAGCATTTT
>TRBD1|TRBJ1-3|few|TRBV27|15
CASSSRDREGYTIYF
TGTGCCAGCAGTTCCCGGGACAGGGAAGGGTACACCATATATTTT
>.|TRBJ1-5|.|TRBV28|14
CASTKTEGNQPQHF
TGTGCCAGCACCAAAACGGAGGGAAATCAGCCCCAGCATTTT
>.|TRBJ2-5|.|TRBV5-1|15
CASSPPAKTGETQYF
TGCGCCAGCAGCCCACCGGCGAAAACGGGAGAGACCCAGTACTTC
>.|TRBJ2-7|.|TRBV10-1|14
CASSESEGLDEQYF
TGCGCCAGCAGTGAGTCCGAAGGGCTCGACGAGCAGTACTTC
>.|TRBJ1-1|many|TRBV2|16
CASSGPTGNMNTEAFF
TGTGCCAGCAGTGGCCCCACAGGGAACATGAACACTGAAGCTTTCTTT
>.|TRBJ2-5|.|TRBV7-9|14
CASSTLGGAETQYF
TGTGCCAGCAGCACCCTGGGGGGCGCAGAGACCCAGTACTTC
>.|TRBJ2-5|.|TRBV18|12
CASSPPTGTQYF
TGTGCCAGCTCGCCCCCGACGGGGACCCAGTACTTC
>.|TRBJ1-2|many|TRBV10-3|14
CAISERQGTRGYTF
TGTGCCATCAGTGAGCGGCAGGGGACTAGGGGCTACACCTTC
>.|TRBJ2-5|many|TRBV11-1|12
CASSGREETQYF
TGTGCCAGCAGCGGAAGGGAAGAGACCCAGTACTTC
>.|TRBJ2-7|many|TRBV2|12
CASSLTYLKQYF
TGTGCCAGCAGTCTGACATATCTCAAGCAGTACTTC
>TRBD1|TRBJ2-1|few|TRBV28|13
CASSLVTGGSQFF
TGTGCCAGCAGTCTCGTGACAGGGGGCTCGCAGTTCTTC
>.|TRBJ1-2|many|TRBV28|13
CASSEVAGEGYTF
TGTGCCAGCAGTGAAGTGGCAGGCGAAGGCTACACCTTC
>.|TRBJ2-5|few|TRBV3-1|14
CASHGGARQETQYF
TGTGCCTCTCATGGGGGGGCTCGCCAAGAGACCCAGTACTTC
>TRBD2|TRBJ2-1|once|TRBV20-1|14
CSATIAGEVTEQFF
TGCAGTGCGACAATAGCGGGAGAGGTAACTGAGCAGTTCTTC
>TRBD1|TRBJ1-4|few|TRBV5-1|14
CASSLEGQGVKLFF
TGCGCCAGCAGCTTAGAGGGACAGGGGGTAAAACTGTTTTTT
>TRBD2|TRBJ2-3|few|TRBV7-2|14
CASSPGLITDTQYF
TGTGCCAGCAGCCCGGGACTAATCACAGATACGCAGTATTTT
>.|TRBJ1-1|few|TRBV9|15
CASSVVPGLNTEAFF
TGTGCCAGCAGCGTAGTTCCGGGTCTTAACACTGAAGCTTTCTTT
>.|TRBJ1-6|.|TRBV2|17
CASSYPRGGLLNSPLHF
TGTGCCAGCAGTTACCCCCGGGGGGGGTTACTCAATTCACCCCTCCACTTT
>.|TRBJ1-1|.|TRBV6-1|15
CASNEGITAGTEAFF
TGTGCCAGCAATGAAGGGATCACCGCGGGCACTGAAGCTTTCTTT
>.|TRBJ2-7|few|TRBV7-9|11
CASSPSSEQYF
TGTGCCAGCAGCCCCTCCTCCGAGCAGTACTTC
>.|TRBJ2-2|.|TRBV19|15
CASSILHGTGGELFF
TGTGCCAGTAGTATTCTCCACGGGACGGGCGGGGAGCTGTTTTTT
>.|TRBJ1-5|many|TRBV18|13
CASSPGQGQPQHF
TGTGCCAGCTCACCAGGTCAGGGTCAGCCCCAGCATTTT
>TRBD2|TRBJ2-2|.|TRBV7-3|17
CASSPTSGSGFSGELFF
TGTGCCAGCAGCCCCACTAGCGGGAGTGGATTCAGCGGGGAGCTGTTTTTT
>TRBD1|TRBJ2-1|many|TRBV20-1|12
CSARGGGVEQFF
TGCAGTGCTAGAGGAGGGGGCGTTGAGCAGTTCTTC
>.|TRBJ1-2|many|TRBV27|13
CASSSPGSYGYTF
TGTGCCAGCAGTTCCCCTGGGAGCTATGGCTACACCTTC
>TRBD1|TRBJ2-1|many|TRBV24-1|15
CATSDLSRGYNEQFF
TGTGCCACCAGTGATTTGAGCAGGGGGTACAATGAGCAGTTCTTC
>.|TRBJ2-5|many|TRBV6-5|15
CASSYLQGGGETQYF
TGTGCCAGCAGTTACCTCCAGGGAGGCGGAGAGACCCAGTACTTC
>.|TRBJ2-3|few|TRBV19|17
CASSTHPTGTSTDTQYF
TGTGCCAGTAGTACCCACCCGACAGGTACTAGCACAGATACGCAGTATTTT
>.|TRBJ2-3|many|TRBV30|14
CAWTQGTASDTQYF
TGTGCCTGGACACAGGGAACGGCATCAGATACGCAGTATTTT
>.|TRBJ2-3|many|TRBV28|13
CASSGEAVDTQYF
TGTGCCAGCAGTGGGGAGGCGGTAGATACGCAGTATTTT
>.|TRBJ1-1|few|TRBV7-2|13
CASGLRSRTEAFF
TGTGCCAGCGGCTTACGCAGTCGGACTGAAGCTTTCTTT
>.|TRBJ1-4|.|TRBV9|13
CASSPGTLGKLFF
TGTGCCAGCAGCCCCGGGACTTTAGGAAAACTGTTTTTT